The source of this T cell receptor beta chain is a study of blood T cells in healthy people across ages. The study, taken as a whole, reports: Diversity was higher, and naive CD4+ cells more numerous, in long-lived donors than in aged donors.

Comments on this clonotype: Antigen specificity is unknown.

Each sample yielded at least 5 micrograms of PBMC total RNA. A second PCR, run for about 7 to 11 cycles, used a sample-barcoded 5' primer plus a J-beta primer mix. TCRdb used MiXCR to reprocess the 5' RACE reads, holding one entry per CDR3 protein. The sample consists of 1.5 million to 2 million distinct CDR3 sequences, roughly 49% of them appearing once. The CDR3 spans 16 residues. Germline CDR1 is SGHTA and CDR2 is FQGTGA. Trimming took off 6 bases at V and 2 bases at J, with 18 bases between the two ends. The chain has TRBV7-3 and TRBJ2-3, with D possibly being TRBD2 (7 bases). Sequences were obtained from blood. The receptor was isolated from a woman aged 40-49 years in good health. The DNA of the CDR3 is TGTGCCAGCAGTTTTTTGGGGGGGGGCAACACAGATACGCAGTATTTT. It yields the protein CASSFLGGGNTDTQYF.